The rows below give T cell receptor beta chains drawn from one sample of a study of Graves' ophthalmopathy and Graves' hyperthyroidism. Each CDR3 protein is one row after TCRdb ran MiXCR on the multiplex PCR reads. The table shows about 700,000 distinct CDR3 sequences, with approximately 39% occurring only once. The sample was peripheral blood. The source of these receptors is an adult man with Graves' ophthalmopathy. Both conserved end residues are part of each CDR3. Fields, in order: J gene, V gene, CDR3 protein.

j_call: TRBJ1-5; v_call: TRBV5-6; cdr3_aa: CASSLAAKGVSNQPQHF
j_call: TRBJ1-2; v_call: TRBV5-1; cdr3_aa: CASSSGQGRLGYTF
j_call: TRBJ2-5; v_call: TRBV7-8; cdr3_aa: CASSLAFRHLQETQYF
j_call: TRBJ2-5; v_call: TRBV20-1; cdr3_aa: CSATVGTAVETQYF
j_call: TRBJ1-4; v_call: TRBV5-5; cdr3_aa: CASSLGPRADEKLFF
j_call: TRBJ1-1; v_call: TRBV7-9; cdr3_aa: CASSLSGANTEAFF
j_call: TRBJ2-7; v_call: TRBV25-1; cdr3_aa: CASSDTGSTYEQYF
j_call: TRBJ2-5; v_call: TRBV10-3; cdr3_aa: CASSGGTGLETQYF
j_call: TRBJ2-7; v_call: TRBV29-1; cdr3_aa: CSGGTGGLSEQYF
j_call: TRBJ2-2; v_call: TRBV10-3; cdr3_aa: CAIQGDRGANTGELSW
j_call: TRBJ2-7; v_call: TRBV4-3; cdr3_aa: CAGSQLAGGPRYEQYF
j_call: TRBJ2-2; v_call: TRBV9; cdr3_aa: CASSVGAGDGELFF
j_call: TRBJ1-5; v_call: TRBV20-1; cdr3_aa: CSASDWWTGPGNQPQHF
j_call: TRBJ2-1; v_call: TRBV10-3; cdr3_aa: CAISGRQKAGGTIEQFF
j_call: TRBJ1-2; v_call: TRBV15; cdr3_aa: CASSVHSALDGYTF
j_call: TRBJ1-2; v_call: TRBV5-6; cdr3_aa: CASSVTGQESNYGYTF
j_call: TRBJ1-3; v_call: TRBV7-2; cdr3_aa: CASSMGQTGGTIYF
j_call: TRBJ1-6; v_call: TRBV11-3; cdr3_aa: CASSLVGGTSNSPLHF
j_call: TRBJ2-7; v_call: TRBV20-1; cdr3_aa: CSASLGAPYEQYF
j_call: TRBJ1-1; v_call: TRBV9; cdr3_aa: CASSVATGFTEAFF
j_call: TRBJ1-5; v_call: TRBV10-3; cdr3_aa: CAISDMAGTGGNQPQHF
j_call: TRBJ2-7; v_call: TRBV6-5; cdr3_aa: CASSHGIEQYF
j_call: TRBJ2-5; v_call: TRBV13; cdr3_aa: CASRRSSGQETQYF
j_call: TRBJ1-1; v_call: TRBV24-1; cdr3_aa: CATSDSGNSGATEAFF
j_call: TRBJ2-7; v_call: TRBV7-9; cdr3_aa: CASSLNTGRASYEQYF
j_call: TRBJ1-2; v_call: TRBV9; cdr3_aa: CASSPRGAGGYGYTF
j_call: TRBJ1-5; v_call: TRBV6-1; cdr3_aa: CASSVRGRDSNQPQHF
j_call: TRBJ1-1; v_call: TRBV13; cdr3_aa: CASSIRQEDTEAFF
j_call: TRBJ1-6; v_call: TRBV19; cdr3_aa: CASSSPRTGPTSPLHF
j_call: TRBJ1-5; v_call: TRBV7-9; cdr3_aa: CASSLEGGTQHF
j_call: TRBJ2-7; v_call: TRBV7-9; cdr3_aa: CASSARLAPYEQYF
j_call: TRBJ2-7; v_call: TRBV7-2; cdr3_aa: CASRRPGQAYEQYF
j_call: TRBJ2-1; v_call: TRBV29-1; cdr3_aa: CSVDISGVRNEQFF
j_call: TRBJ2-7; v_call: TRBV20-1; cdr3_aa: CSASDGHLTYEQYF
j_call: TRBJ1-4; v_call: TRBV25-1; cdr3_aa: CASSDRGGWTNEKLFF
j_call: TRBJ2-7; v_call: TRBV4-3; cdr3_aa: CASSSETDSYEQYF
j_call: TRBJ1-6; v_call: TRBV5-1; cdr3_aa: CASSLAATGGEPLHF
j_call: TRBJ1-6; v_call: TRBV27; cdr3_aa: CASSFLDRDSPLHF
j_call: TRBJ2-5; v_call: TRBV9; cdr3_aa: CASSLGGRSQYF
j_call: TRBJ1-1; v_call: TRBV9; cdr3_aa: CASSQGQANTEAFF
j_call: TRBJ2-5; v_call: TRBV6-5; cdr3_aa: CASSYSRGAQYF
j_call: TRBJ1-5; v_call: TRBV10-3; cdr3_aa: CATSSAGAGNQPQHF
j_call: TRBJ2-7; v_call: TRBV20-1; cdr3_aa: CSARDQGPGQDYYEQYF
j_call: TRBJ2-2; v_call: TRBV10-2; cdr3_aa: CASRHLAEAAGGAGELFF
j_call: TRBJ1-5; v_call: TRBV2; cdr3_aa: CASSAQGANQPQHF
j_call: TRBJ1-1; v_call: TRBV9; cdr3_aa: CAYPEAFF
j_call: TRBJ2-6; v_call: TRBV11-2; cdr3_aa: CASSLIGLSGANVLTF
j_call: TRBJ2-7; v_call: TRBV30; cdr3_aa: CAWSAWGYEQYF
j_call: TRBJ2-5; v_call: TRBV7-8; cdr3_aa: CASVGAGGSQETQYF